Included here is one T cell receptor (beta chain) sequence, with context. As yet, its antigen is unknown. The source of the sample is a study of cytomegalovirus exposure and HLA in healthy donors. General study results and limits: Most TCRs appeared rarely, but some public TCRs recurred in many donors.

The CDR3 is 16 residues long. Profiled with immunoSEQ multiplex PCR; TCRdb holds only in-frame clones, not every one. The sample contains about 200,000 clones, roughly 80% of which appear only once. What was sequenced was PBMCs. The chain combines TRBV21-1 with TRBJ2-7; the table calls TRBD1, which could not be checked here. TRBV21-1 is classified as a pseudogene. This clonotype was sampled from a woman in her late teens or twenties in good health and CMV-seronegative. The CDR3 is CASSKGDRDRLYEQYF. The CDR3 DNA follows: TGTGCCAGCAGCAAAGGGGACCGGGACAGGCTGTACGAGCAGTACTTC.